The table lists the clone carrying this TCR beta chain with a few counts. What it binds is not known. The source of the sample is a study of cytomegalovirus exposure and HLA in healthy donors. Turning to the study itself: There were under 140 million unique TCR beta sequences, drawn from 150 million to 200 million T cells, in an earlier analysis. Findings of the study overall: Most TCR beta V segments were productive about 87% or about 30% of the time in an earlier analysis. Most TCR sequences were seen very rarely across donors, but some public TCRs occurred in many.

The germline CDR1 and CDR2 sequences are SNHLY and FYNNEI. V dropped 6 bases and J dropped 10; count of bases not matched to a gene: 13. The CDR3 covers 15 residues. The PCR was carried out with 60 Vbeta primers and 13 Jbeta primers. In the authors' workflow: Later analysis identified roughly 84 million unique TCR beta chains, approximately 11 million shared. Here immunoSEQ multiplex PCR was the method, and the copy in TCRdb shows in-frame clones only, minus some. The V and J calls and the clone size are those of that table, but D and trimming were determined from the DNA. The sample records about 95,000 clones, around four fifths being singletons.

This TCR came from a woman in her 40s in good health and CMV-seropositive. This chain links TRBV2 with TRBJ1-5, with TRBD1 matching 9 bases. Sequencing was performed on PBMCs. The CDR3 region is CASRGLGQGLSPQHF. Here the CDR3 DNA reads TGTGCCAGCAGGGGCCTGGGACAGGGTTTAAGTCCCCAGCATTTT.